This T cell receptor beta chain emerged from a study of blood T cell repertoires in COVID-19. Study overall: PBMCs, B-cell-depleted T cells, or T cells provided the cDNA or gDNA that made up the material.

The table came from immunoSEQ multiplex PCR; TCRdb's copy has only in-frame clones and leaves some out. The table has roughly 250,000 clones, 88% seen once. The germline V gene has CDR1 SGHRS and CDR2 YFSETQ. This CDR3 contains 15 residues. The V and J ends lost 0 bases and 3 bases, in that order; junction bases with no gene match: 6. The source of this sequence is a man aged 55 to 69 who had recovered from COVID-19. Sequenced sample: peripheral blood. This chain uses TRBV5-1 with TRBJ2-7; 7 nucleotides line up with TRBD1. This CDR3 reads CASSLGQGGFYEQYF. Here the CDR3 DNA reads TGCGCCAGCAGCTTGGGACAGGGTGGGTTCTACGAGCAGTACTTC.